Sequencing of this TCR beta chain was carried out in a study of cytotoxic CD8 clonotypes in ibrutinib-treated CLL. The study, taken as a whole, reports: Pretreatment clonality was elevated relative to age-matched healthy donors and paralleled circulating CD8+ T-cell counts.

Trimming cost V 2 bases and J 7 bases; bases outside gene matches: 5. The CDR3 is 14 residues long. Germline CDR1 LGHNA, CDR2 YSLEER. As for this clone: The antigen remains undetermined.

Produced via immunoSEQ multiplex PCR; TCRdb's table is partial and in-frame only. The repertoire consists of some 140,000 clones, with approximately 81% occurring once and the leading ten covering roughly 3.3%. The source material was PBMCs, sampled after 24 months of ibrutinib treatment. The chain has TRBV4-3 and TRBJ1-2; 9 bases agree with TRBD1. This receptor was obtained from a human donor with chronic lymphocytic leukemia. The CDR3 is CASSQWTGAGGYTF. The CDR3, as DNA: TGCGCCAGCAGCCAATGGACAGGGGCCGGTGGCTACACCTTC.